A selection of T cell receptor beta chains follows, all from one sample in a study of beta chain features in type 1 diabetes. The assay was immunoSEQ multiplex PCR, and TCRdb's table has in-frame clones only and misses some. The sample has approximately 260,000 clones; approximately 24% are singletons. Source material: naive CD4+ T cells from blood. These receptors originate from a woman in her twenties or thirties with type 1 diabetes. CDR3s include the opening cysteine and the closing phenylalanine or tryptophan. D genes are given only for firm matches. Not every row has a clone size; where given, it reads once, few, many or a size class.

V gene: TRBV28
D gene: .
clone size: .
J gene: TRBJ2-5
CDR3 DNA: TGTGCCAGCGAGGAGACCCAGTACTTC
CDR3 protein: CASEETQYF

V gene: TRBV5-4
D gene: TRBD1
clone size: few
J gene: TRBJ1-1
CDR3 DNA: TGTGCCAGCAGCTCGACAGGGCTAAAGAACACTGAAGCTTTCTTT
CDR3 protein: CASSSTGLKNTEAFF

V gene: TRBV11-3
D gene: TRBD2
clone size: .
J gene: TRBJ2-1
CDR3 DNA: TGTGCCAGCAGCTTAGAAAGCGGGATACCCTACAATGAGCAGTTCTTC
CDR3 protein: CASSLESGIPYNEQFF

V gene: TRBV14
D gene: .
clone size: few
J gene: TRBJ1-1
CDR3 DNA: TGTGCCAGCAGCCGATTCGGGGAAGCTTTCTTT
CDR3 protein: CASSRFGEAFF

V gene: TRBV2
D gene: TRBD1
clone size: .
J gene: TRBJ1-2
CDR3 DNA: TGTGCCAGCAGTGCCGGACAGGGGCGAGGCTATGGCTACACCTTC
CDR3 protein: CASSAGQGRGYGYTF

V gene: TRBV30
D gene: .
clone size: .
J gene: TRBJ2-5
CDR3 DNA: TGTGCCTGGAGTTCTGGCGGAAGGAGGGAGACCCAGTACTTC
CDR3 protein: CAWSSGGRRETQYF

V gene: TRBV21-1
D gene: .
clone size: .
J gene: TRBJ1-2
CDR3 DNA: TGTGCCAGCAGCACTATGGACAGACGGTATGGCTACACCTTC
CDR3 protein: CASSTMDRRYGYTF

V gene: TRBV27
D gene: TRBD2
clone size: few
J gene: TRBJ2-1
CDR3 DNA: TGTGCCAGCAGTTGGTTAGCGGGGGTAGAGCAGTTCTTC
CDR3 protein: CASSWLAGVEQFF

V gene: TRBV5-1
D gene: .
clone size: .
J gene: TRBJ2-5
CDR3 DNA: TGCGCCAGCAGCTTGGTCCGGGACTCTTTATGGGAGACCCAGTACTTC
CDR3 protein: CASSLVRDSLWETQYF

V gene: TRBV9
D gene: TRBD2
clone size: few
J gene: TRBJ2-3
CDR3 DNA: TGTGCCAGCAGCGTAGGGGTCGGGAGGGCCACAGATACGCAGTATTTT
CDR3 protein: CASSVGVGRATDTQYF

V gene: TRBV5-1
D gene: .
clone size: few
J gene: TRBJ2-1
CDR3 DNA: TGCGCCAGCAGCTTAGCTGGCGGAGGTGGCAATGAGCAGTTCTTC
CDR3 protein: CASSLAGGGGNEQFF

V gene: TRBV7-9
D gene: TRBD2
clone size: .
J gene: TRBJ2-2
CDR3 DNA: TGTGCCAGCAGCTTAAAAGGACTAGCGGGTTACTCGAACACCGGGGAGCTGTTTTTT
CDR3 protein: CASSLKGLAGYSNTGELFF

V gene: TRBV7-2
D gene: .
clone size: .
J gene: TRBJ2-1
CDR3 DNA: TGTGCCAGCAGCTTAGACGCCAGCTCCTACAATGAGCAGTTCTTC
CDR3 protein: CASSLDASSYNEQFF

V gene: TRBV4-1
D gene: TRBD1
clone size: few
J gene: TRBJ1-5
CDR3 DNA: TGCGCCAGCAGCCCATTCCGGGACAGTAATCAGCCCCAGCATTTT
CDR3 protein: CASSPFRDSNQPQHF

V gene: TRBV7-2
D gene: TRBD2
clone size: .
J gene: TRBJ2-1
CDR3 DNA: TGTGCCAGCAGCCTCGGGGCAGCGGGAGCCAATGAGCAGTTCTTC
CDR3 protein: CASSLGAAGANEQFF

V gene: TRBV2
D gene: TRBD1
clone size: few
J gene: TRBJ2-2
CDR3 DNA: TGTGCCAGCAGACTCCCCGGGACAGCTGCCGGGGAGCTGTTTTTT
CDR3 protein: CASRLPGTAAGELFF

V gene: TRBV5-1
D gene: TRBD1
clone size: .
J gene: TRBJ2-7
CDR3 DNA: TGCGCCAGCAGCGAAGACAGGGCCCAAACCTACGAGCAGTACTTC
CDR3 protein: CASSEDRAQTYEQYF

V gene: TRBV30
D gene: .
clone size: .
J gene: TRBJ1-1
CDR3 DNA: TGTGCCTGGAGTGTTCAGGGGAACACTGAAGCTTTCTTT
CDR3 protein: CAWSVQGNTEAFF

V gene: TRBV18
D gene: .
clone size: few
J gene: TRBJ2-7
CDR3 DNA: TGTGCCAGCTCACCTCAGACAAGCGAGCAGTACTTC
CDR3 protein: CASSPQTSEQYF

V gene: TRBV15
D gene: .
clone size: .
J gene: TRBJ2-3
CDR3 DNA: TGTGCCACCAGTATACTGGCTTCGGGTACGCAGTATTTT
CDR3 protein: CATSILASGTQYF

V gene: TRBV9
D gene: .
clone size: .
J gene: TRBJ1-2
CDR3 DNA: TGTGCCAGCAGCGCCCTCTCAGGGGCCTACACCTTC
CDR3 protein: CASSALSGAYTF

V gene: TRBV5-4
D gene: TRBD2
clone size: few
J gene: TRBJ2-3
CDR3 DNA: TGTGCCAGCAGCCTCGGGGGGACTAGCACAGATACGCAGTATTTT
CDR3 protein: CASSLGGTSTDTQYF

V gene: TRBV5-4
D gene: TRBD2
clone size: .
J gene: TRBJ2-1
CDR3 DNA: TGTGCCAGCAGCCGAGGGACTAGCGGGGCCAGCTCCTACAATGAGCAGTTCTTC
CDR3 protein: CASSRGTSGASSYNEQFF

V gene: TRBV7-9
D gene: .
clone size: few
J gene: TRBJ2-2
CDR3 DNA: TGTGCCAGCAGCTTAGTTGGCGGCACCGGGGAGCTGTTTTTT
CDR3 protein: CASSLVGGTGELFF

V gene: TRBV9
D gene: .
clone size: .
J gene: TRBJ1-3
CDR3 DNA: TGTGCCAGCAGCGTAGATCGAGGCGGAAACACCATATATTTT
CDR3 protein: CASSVDRGGNTIYF

V gene: TRBV4-2
D gene: TRBD2
clone size: few
J gene: TRBJ2-1
CDR3 DNA: TGTGCCAGCAGCCAAGGGGATAGCGGGCCCTACAATGAGCAGTTCTTC
CDR3 protein: CASSQGDSGPYNEQFF

V gene: TRBV29-1
D gene: .
clone size: .
J gene: TRBJ2-6
CDR3 DNA: TGCAGCGTCACAGGGTCCGGGGCCAACGTCCTGACTTTC
CDR3 protein: CSVTGSGANVLTF

V gene: TRBV7-8
D gene: .
clone size: .
J gene: TRBJ1-2
CDR3 DNA: TGTGCCAGCAGCCCTGGTCCGGGAAAGAACTATGGCTACACCTTC
CDR3 protein: CASSPGPGKNYGYTF

V gene: TRBV5-1
D gene: .
clone size: few
J gene: TRBJ1-2
CDR3 DNA: TGCGCCAGCAGCTTGACACAGGGAGAAGTCTATGGCTACACCTTC
CDR3 protein: CASSLTQGEVYGYTF

V gene: TRBV5-4
D gene: TRBD2
clone size: .
J gene: TRBJ2-1
CDR3 DNA: TGTGCCAGCAGCCCTCCGGGACTAGCGGGAGAGGAGTTCTTC
CDR3 protein: CASSPPGLAGEEFF

V gene: TRBV30
D gene: .
clone size: few
J gene: TRBJ1-1
CDR3 DNA: TGTGCCTGGAGCCAGGGGTACACTGAAGCTTTCTTT
CDR3 protein: CAWSQGYTEAFF

V gene: TRBV11-1
D gene: TRBD2
clone size: .
J gene: TRBJ2-1
CDR3 DNA: TGTGCCAGCAGCTTAGAACTAGCGGTCTACAATGAGCAGTTCTTC
CDR3 protein: CASSLELAVYNEQFF

V gene: TRBV7-2
D gene: TRBD2
clone size: few
J gene: TRBJ2-1
CDR3 DNA: TGTGCCAGCAGCTCGTATGGGGCTAGCGGGAGCGCTGAGCAGTTCTTC
CDR3 protein: CASSSYGASGSAEQFF

V gene: TRBV7-7
D gene: .
clone size: once
J gene: TRBJ2-3
CDR3 DNA: TGTGCTAGCAGCTTCGGAGGGGCAGATACGCAGTATTTT
CDR3 protein: CASSFGGADTQYF

V gene: TRBV30
D gene: .
clone size: .
J gene: TRBJ1-3
CDR3 DNA: TGTGCCTGGATACGGGTCGGAAACACCATATATTTT
CDR3 protein: CAWIRVGNTIYF

V gene: TRBV4-1
D gene: .
clone size: .
J gene: TRBJ1-3
CDR3 DNA: TGCGCCAGCAGCCAAGGGCACAGGACTGGAAACACCATATATTTT
CDR3 protein: CASSQGHRTGNTIYF

V gene: TRBV10-3
D gene: TRBD2
clone size: .
J gene: TRBJ2-7
CDR3 DNA: TGTGCCATCAGTGAAGGACTAGCGGGCGAGCAGTACTTC
CDR3 protein: CAISEGLAGEQYF

V gene: TRBV30
D gene: TRBD1
clone size: few
J gene: TRBJ1-1
CDR3 DNA: TGTGCCTGGAGATTACAGGGGGACACTGAAGCTTTCTTT
CDR3 protein: CAWRLQGDTEAFF

V gene: TRBV5-5
D gene: TRBD2
clone size: few
J gene: TRBJ2-5
CDR3 DNA: TGTGCCAGCAGCTCATGGGGGGGGACGTCGGAGACCCAGTACTTC
CDR3 protein: CASSSWGGTSETQYF

V gene: TRBV18
D gene: .
clone size: .
J gene: TRBJ2-7
CDR3 DNA: TGTGCCAGCTCACCCGACAGCTCCTACGAGCAGTACTTC
CDR3 protein: CASSPDSSYEQYF

V gene: TRBV15
D gene: .
clone size: few
J gene: TRBJ2-5
CDR3 DNA: TGTGCCACCAGCAGAGATCGCGGGCAAGAGACCCAGTACTTC
CDR3 protein: CATSRDRGQETQYF

V gene: TRBV5-4
D gene: .
clone size: few
J gene: TRBJ2-7
CDR3 DNA: TGTGCCAGCAGCTTGGTTGGCAGGGACGAGCAGTACTTC
CDR3 protein: CASSLVGRDEQYF

V gene: TRBV7-3
D gene: .
clone size: few
J gene: TRBJ1-2
CDR3 DNA: TGTGCCAGCAGTTTGACACCTAACTATGGCTACACCTTC
CDR3 protein: CASSLTPNYGYTF

V gene: TRBV4-1
D gene: TRBD1
clone size: .
J gene: TRBJ1-4
CDR3 DNA: TGCGCCAGCAAAGTGGACAGGGGGTATGAAAAACTGTTTTTT
CDR3 protein: CASKVDRGYEKLFF

V gene: TRBV5-1
D gene: TRBD1
clone size: few
J gene: TRBJ2-1
CDR3 DNA: TGCGCCAGCAGCCCTCTTCCGACAGGGGGTTCCTACAATGAGCAGTTCTTC
CDR3 protein: CASSPLPTGGSYNEQFF

V gene: TRBV5-4
D gene: .
clone size: .
J gene: TRBJ2-3
CDR3 DNA: TGTGCCAGCAGCTTGGCCAGGTCGGGGTCAGATACGCAGTATTTT
CDR3 protein: CASSLARSGSDTQYF